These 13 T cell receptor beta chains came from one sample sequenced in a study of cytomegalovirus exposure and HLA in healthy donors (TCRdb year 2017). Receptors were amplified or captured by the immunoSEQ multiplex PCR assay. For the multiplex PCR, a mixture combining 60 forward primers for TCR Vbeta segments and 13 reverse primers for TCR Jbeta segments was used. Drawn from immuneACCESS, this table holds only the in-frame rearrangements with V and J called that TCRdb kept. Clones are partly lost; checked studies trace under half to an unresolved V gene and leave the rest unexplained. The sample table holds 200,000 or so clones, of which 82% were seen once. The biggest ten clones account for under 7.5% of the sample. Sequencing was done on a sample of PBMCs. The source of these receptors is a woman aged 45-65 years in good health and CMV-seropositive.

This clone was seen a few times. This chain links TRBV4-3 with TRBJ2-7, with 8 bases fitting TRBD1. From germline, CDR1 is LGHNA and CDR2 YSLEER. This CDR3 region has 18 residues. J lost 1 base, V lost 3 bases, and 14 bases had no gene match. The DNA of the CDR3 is TGCGCCAGCAGCCAGTCTCCTACCCACAGGGGGACATCCTACGAGCAGTACTTC. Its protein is CASSQSPTHRGTSYEQYF.

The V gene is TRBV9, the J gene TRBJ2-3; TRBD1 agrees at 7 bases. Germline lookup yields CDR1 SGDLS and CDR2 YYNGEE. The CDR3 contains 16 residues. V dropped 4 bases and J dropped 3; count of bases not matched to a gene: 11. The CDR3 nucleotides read TGTGCCAGCAGCCTTCGGACAGGCCCCCCGACAGATACGCAGTATTTT. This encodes CASSLRTGPPTDTQYF.

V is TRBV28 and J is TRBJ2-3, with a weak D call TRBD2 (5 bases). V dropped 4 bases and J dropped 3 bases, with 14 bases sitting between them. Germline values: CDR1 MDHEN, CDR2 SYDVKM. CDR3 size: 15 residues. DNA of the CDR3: TGTGCCAGCAGTTCGGCGGGCAGGCAGACAGATACGCAGTATTTT. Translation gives CASSSAGRQTDTQYF.

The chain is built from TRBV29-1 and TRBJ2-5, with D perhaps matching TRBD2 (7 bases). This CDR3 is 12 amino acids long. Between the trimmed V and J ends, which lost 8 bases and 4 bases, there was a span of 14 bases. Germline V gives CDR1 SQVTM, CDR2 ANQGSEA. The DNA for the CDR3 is TGCAGCTTCAGGGGAGGGCCAGAGACCCAGTACTTC. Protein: CSFRGGPETQYF.

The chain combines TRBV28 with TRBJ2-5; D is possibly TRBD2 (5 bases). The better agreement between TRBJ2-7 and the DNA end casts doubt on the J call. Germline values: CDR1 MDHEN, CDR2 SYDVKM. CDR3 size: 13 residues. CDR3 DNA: TGTGCCAGCAGCTCATCCGGAGGCTACGAGCAGTACTTC. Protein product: CASSSSGGYEQYF.

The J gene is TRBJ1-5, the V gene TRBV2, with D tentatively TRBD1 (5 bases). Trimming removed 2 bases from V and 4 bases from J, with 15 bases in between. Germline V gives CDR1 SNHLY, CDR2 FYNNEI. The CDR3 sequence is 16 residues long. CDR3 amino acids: CASSEIWGVGNQPQHF. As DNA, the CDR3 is TGTGCCAGCAGTGAAATTTGGGGGGTGGGGAATCAGCCCCAGCATTTT.

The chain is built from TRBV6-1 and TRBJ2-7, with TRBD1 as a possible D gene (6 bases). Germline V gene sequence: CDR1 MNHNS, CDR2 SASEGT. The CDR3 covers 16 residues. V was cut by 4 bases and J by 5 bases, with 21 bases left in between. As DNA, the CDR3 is TGTGCCAGCAGTGGGACGCAGGGGTATTATTCGAACGAGCAGTACTTC. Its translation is CASSGTQGYYSNEQYF.

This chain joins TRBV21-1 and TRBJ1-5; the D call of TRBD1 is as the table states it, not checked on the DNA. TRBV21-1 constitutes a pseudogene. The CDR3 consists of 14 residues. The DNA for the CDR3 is TGTGCCAGCAGCCACGACAGGGAACATCAGCCCCAGCATTTT. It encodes CASSHDREHQPQHF.

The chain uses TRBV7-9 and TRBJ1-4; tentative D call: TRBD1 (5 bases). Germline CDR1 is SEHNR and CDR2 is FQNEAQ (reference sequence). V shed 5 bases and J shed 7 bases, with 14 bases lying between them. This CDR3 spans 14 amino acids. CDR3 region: CASSRGGRPEKLFF. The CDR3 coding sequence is TGTGCCAGCAGCCGGGGGGGGAGGCCTGAAAAACTGTTTTTT.

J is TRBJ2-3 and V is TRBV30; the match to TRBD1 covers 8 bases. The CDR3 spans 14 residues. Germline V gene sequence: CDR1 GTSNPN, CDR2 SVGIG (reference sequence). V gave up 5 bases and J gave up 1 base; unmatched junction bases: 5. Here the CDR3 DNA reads TGTGCCTGGGACAGGGGAGTGGGCACAGATACGCAGTATTTT. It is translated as CAWDRGVGTDTQYF.

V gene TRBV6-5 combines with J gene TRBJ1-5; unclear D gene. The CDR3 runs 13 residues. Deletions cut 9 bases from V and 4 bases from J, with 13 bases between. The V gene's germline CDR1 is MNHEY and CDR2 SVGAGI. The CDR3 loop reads CARRLGLNQPQHF. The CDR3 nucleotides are TGTGCCAGGCGGTTGGGTCTTAATCAGCCCCAGCATTTT.

For the CDR3, the DNA is TGTGCCTGGCTTTACTGCAGGGGCAACGAGCAGTACTTC. This translates into CAWLYCRGNEQYF. The J gene is TRBJ2-7, the V gene TRBV30; D is perhaps TRBD1 (6 bases). With 5 bases removed from V and 5 bases from J, the gap between germline ends came to 16 bases. The V gene's germline CDR1 is GTSNPN and CDR2 SVGIG (reference sequence). This CDR3 contains 13 residues.

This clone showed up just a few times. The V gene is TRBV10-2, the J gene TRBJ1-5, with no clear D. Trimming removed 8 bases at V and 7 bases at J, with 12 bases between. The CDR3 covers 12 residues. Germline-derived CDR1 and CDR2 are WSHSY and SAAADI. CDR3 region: CASGESSQPQHF. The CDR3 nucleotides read TGCGCCAGCGGGGAGTCGAGCCAGCCCCAGCATTTT.